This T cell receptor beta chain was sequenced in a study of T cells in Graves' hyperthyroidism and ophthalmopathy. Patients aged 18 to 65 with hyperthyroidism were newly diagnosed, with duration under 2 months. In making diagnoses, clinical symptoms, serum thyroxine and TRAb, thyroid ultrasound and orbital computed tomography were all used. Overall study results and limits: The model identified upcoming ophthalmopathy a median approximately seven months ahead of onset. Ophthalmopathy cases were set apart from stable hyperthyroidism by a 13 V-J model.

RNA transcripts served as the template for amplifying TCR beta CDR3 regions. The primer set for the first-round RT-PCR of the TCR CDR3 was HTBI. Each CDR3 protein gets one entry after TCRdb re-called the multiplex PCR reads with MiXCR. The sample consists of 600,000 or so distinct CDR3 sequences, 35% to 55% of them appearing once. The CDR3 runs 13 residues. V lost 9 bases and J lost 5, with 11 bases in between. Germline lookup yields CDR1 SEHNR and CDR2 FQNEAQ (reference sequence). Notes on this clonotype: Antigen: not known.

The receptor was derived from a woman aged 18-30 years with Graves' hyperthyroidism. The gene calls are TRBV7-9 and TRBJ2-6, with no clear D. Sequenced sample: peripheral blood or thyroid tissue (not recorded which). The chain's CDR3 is CASMDRRANVLTF. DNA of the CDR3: TGTGCCAGTATGGACCGGCGGGCCAACGTCCTGACTTTC.